Shown below are 20 T cell receptor beta chains from a single sample sequenced in a study of blood T cell repertoires in COVID-19. Sequencing was performed with immunoSEQ multiplex PCR; in TCRdb, only in-frame clones are kept and a portion is missing. The table lists roughly 95,000 clones, more than 75% of them singletons, with approximately 6.7% in the top ten. Material for sequencing was peripheral blood. The receptors stem from a man aged 50 to 60 with active or convalescent COVID-19.

The V gene is TRBV6-5, the J gene TRBJ2-1, with 8 bases aligning to TRBD2. J was trimmed by 4 bases and V by 7 bases; bases with no gene match: 3. Germline-derived CDR1 and CDR2 are MNHEY and SVGAGI. CDR3 size: 13 residues. The CDR3 nucleotides are TGTGCCAGCAAGCGGGGGCCTTACAATGAGCAGTTCTTC. Translating it yields CASKRGPYNEQFF.

This clone was found once. The gene calls are TRBV11-2 and TRBJ2-7; D uncertain. Trimming stripped 3 bases from V and 0 bases from J, with 12 bases between. CDR3 length: 15 amino acids. CDR1 is SGHAT, CDR2 FQNNGV, per germline. CDR3 sequence reads: CASSFNNPSSYEQYF. The CDR3 region has the DNA TGTGCCAGCAGCTTTAATAACCCGAGCTCCTACGAGCAGTACTTC.

The V call is TRBV11-2, the J call TRBJ2-2; perhaps TRBD1 as D (5 bases). The V end was cut by 4 bases, the J end by 7 bases, with 10 bases between. The CDR3 runs to 13 residues. The V gene's germline CDR1 is SGHAT and CDR2 FQNNGV. The CDR3 region is CASSSREDGELFF. In nucleotides, the CDR3 is TGTGCCAGCAGCTCCAGGGAAGACGGGGAGCTGTTTTTT.

A note on this clone: Other nucleotide sequences from this sample produce the same CDR3. The chain is built from TRBV7-2 and TRBJ2-7; 8 bases line up with TRBD2. V was pared by 4 bases and J by 1 base, with 6 bases of the junction left unmatched. The CDR3 has 15 residues. Germline values: CDR1 SGHTA, CDR2 FQGNSA. The CDR3 loop reads CASSSGGGQSYEQYF. The CDR3 DNA reads TGTGCCAGCAGCTCCGGGGGGGGGCAGTCCTACGAGCAGTACTTC. Using reference TRBV7-2 and TRBJ2-7 for the parts outside the CDR3, the full variable domain is GAGVSQSPSNKVTEKGKDVELRCDPISGHTALYWYRQSLGQGLEFLIYFQGNSAPDKSGLPSDRFSAERTGGSVSTLTIQRTQQEDSAVYLCASSSGGGQSYEQYFGPGTRLTVT.

This clone was counted a few times. The chain links TRBV6-5 to TRBJ2-6, with D possibly TRBD1 on 6 matching bases. Germline CDR1 is MNHEY and CDR2 is SVGAGI. The CDR3 extends over 14 amino acids. V was clipped by 6 bases and J by 1 base, with 7 bases between them. The CDR3 bases are TGTGCCAGCAGGGGGACATCTGGGGCCAACGTCCTGACTTTC. Translating it yields CASRGTSGANVLTF.

The V call is TRBV7-8, the J call TRBJ2-7, with D maybe TRBD1 (5 bases). CDR1 SGHVS and CDR2 FQNEAQ come from the germline V gene. The length of the CDR3 is 13 residues. V lost 5 bases and J 1 base, leaving 9 bases between the germline ends. Written as DNA, the CDR3 is TGTGCCAGCAGCCAGGGCCTATCCTACGAGCAGTACGTC. Its protein is CASSQGLSYEQYV.

This clone was counted once. V and J are TRBV3-1 (or the pseudogene TRBV3-2) and TRBJ2-2; the match to TRBD1 covers 11 bases. CDR1 is LGHDT, CDR2 YNNKEL, per germline (reference sequence). The CDR3 sequence is 17 residues long. The V gene end was trimmed by 3 bases and the J gene end by 4 bases; junction bases not matched to a gene: 7. CDR3 loop: CASSHNAGTGGTGELFF. The CDR3 bases are TGTGCCAGCAGCCACAACGCCGGGACAGGGGGCACCGGGGAGCTGTTTTTT.

The chain combines TRBV29-1 with TRBJ2-3; D uncertain. CDR3 length equals 17 residues. Germline V gene sequence: CDR1 SQVTM, CDR2 ANQGSEA. Trimming cost V 0 bases and J 4 bases, with 20 bases left between them. Written as DNA, the CDR3 is TGCAGCGTTGAAGAGGGCTTTTTTCCCGCCTCTCCAGATACGCAGTATTTT. It codes for CSVEEGFFPASPDTQYF.

This rearrangement joins TRBV6-5 to TRBJ2-7; 7 nucleotides agree with TRBD1. The CDR3 spans 15 residues. Germline loops: CDR1 MNHEY, CDR2 SVGAGI. Germline trimming cut 4 bases from V and 3 bases from J; bases unmatched to any gene: 9. The CDR3 DNA reads as TGTGCCAGCAGTTCGCTCCCCGGGACAGTCTACGAGCAGTACTTC. The encoded protein is CASSSLPGTVYEQYF.

The chain uses TRBV9 and TRBJ2-2, with 14 bases identical to TRBD2. Germline CDR1 reads SGDLS; CDR2 reads YYNGEE. The junction had 4 bases not matched to a gene; V was cut back by 3 bases and J by 0 bases. This CDR3 comprises 18 residues. CDR3 sequence reads: CASSGRLAGGANTGELFF. The CDR3 region has the DNA TGTGCCAGCAGCGGGCGACTAGCGGGGGGGGCGAACACCGGGGAGCTGTTTTTT.

The chain recombines TRBV30 with TRBJ1-2; 9 nucleotides align to TRBD1. This CDR3 is built from 13 residues. J gave up 8 bases and V 2 bases, and 6 bases lay outside the gene matches. Germline CDR1 reads GTSNPN; CDR2 reads SVGIG (reference sequence). CDR3 in DNA: TGTGCCTGGAGTCTCGGGACAGGGTGGGGCTACACCTTC. It translates to CAWSLGTGWGYTF.

The CDR3 sequence: CASSLEVGSGYTF. CDR3 sequence (DNA): TGTGCCAGCAGTTTAGAGGTCGGCAGTGGCTACACCTTC. J is TRBJ1-2 and V is TRBV27, with unresolved D. Germline V gene data show CDR1 as MNHEY and CDR2 as SMNVEV (reference sequence). This CDR3 has 13 residues. V was trimmed by 2 bases and J by 7 bases, leaving 11 bases between them.

The count of this clone is one. CDR3 sequence: CASSQDLRGGAADTQYF. CDR3 in DNA: TGCGCCAGCAGCCAAGATCTCCGCGGGGGGGCGGCAGATACGCAGTATTTT. The rearrangement uses TRBV4-1 and TRBJ2-3; TRBD2 matches at 9 bases. CDR3 length: 17 amino acids. In germline, CDR1 is MGHRA, CDR2 YSYEKL. V lost 0 bases and J lost 4; bases outside the gene matches: 8.

This rearrangement joins TRBV7-6 to TRBJ2-2, with D unclear. CDR1 and CDR2 (germline): SGHVS, FNYEAQ. The CDR3 is 15 amino acids. Trimming shortened V by 5 bases and J by 2 bases, and 12 bases separated the two germline ends. CDR3 in amino acids: CASSPSASNTGELFF. The CDR3 DNA follows: TGTGCCAGCAGCCCAAGTGCGTCCAACACCGGGGAGCTGTTTTTT.

This chain joins TRBV7-8 and TRBJ2-1; TRBD2 might be the D (6 bases). In germline, CDR1 is SGHVS, CDR2 FQNEAQ. The CDR3 consists of 16 residues. Deletions cut 4 bases from V and 7 bases from J, with 20 bases between. CDR3 DNA sequence: TGTGCCAGCAGCTCCCTTACTAGCTTTGTGGGGAATGAGCAGTTCTTC. It yields the protein CASSSLTSFVGNEQFF.

The sample holds a few counts of this clone. This specimen includes other DNA sequences encoding the same CDR3. The chain carries TRBV3-1 (or the pseudogene TRBV3-2) and TRBJ2-7; D might be TRBD1 (6 bases). This CDR3 is built from 13 residues. Per the germline V gene, CDR1 is LGHDT and CDR2 is YNNKEL (reference sequence). With 1 base removed from V and 3 bases from J, the gap between germline ends came to 7 bases. The CDR3 DNA reads TGTGCCAGCAGCCAAGCGGACAGCTACGAGCAGTACGTC. This encodes CASSQADSYEQYV.

This chain connects TRBV24-1 to TRBJ2-2, with D unclear. This CDR3 region has 13 residues. CDR1 is KGHDR and CDR2 is SFDVKD in the germline V gene. Trimming took 5 bases from V and 1 from J, leaving 4 bases between them. The CDR3 DNA is TGTGCCACCAGTGCAGAGAACACCGGGGAGCTGTTTTTT. This translates into CATSAENTGELFF.

The gene calls are TRBV28 and TRBJ2-2, with D perhaps TRBD1 (6 bases). V was trimmed by 0 bases and J by 5 bases, leaving 10 bases between them. Germline CDR1 MDHEN, CDR2 SYDVKM. There are 15 residues in the CDR3. CDR3 amino acids: CASSLWAGETGELFF. The CDR3 bases are TGTGCCAGCAGTTTATGGGCAGGGGAGACCGGGGAGCTGTTTTTT.

The gene calls are TRBV19 and TRBJ1-2, with a weak D call TRBD1 (5 bases). Trimming left V 3 bases short and J 1 base short, with 12 bases between. The CDR3 sequence is 15 residues long. Per the germline V gene, CDR1 is LNHDA and CDR2 is SQIVND (reference sequence). The CDR3 is CASSISPTVNYGYTF. The CDR3 DNA reads as TGTGCCAGTAGTATCTCCCCGACAGTTAACTATGGCTACACCTTC.

This clone showed up just once. The chain uses TRBV19 and TRBJ1-4; possible D gene TRBD1, 6 bases. Germline values: CDR1 LNHDA, CDR2 SQIVND (reference sequence). V lost 6 bases to trimming and J lost 8 bases, with 13 bases between them. The CDR3 has 13 amino acids. The CDR3 DNA reads TGTGCCAGTAGCCAATCAGGGGCCGAAAAACTGTTTTTT. It encodes CASSQSGAEKLFF. Based on the CDR3 plus reference TRBV19 and TRBJ1-4, the full variable domain is DGGITQSPKYLFRKEGQNVTLSCEQNLNHDAMYWYRQDPGQGLRLIYYSQIVNDFQKGDIAEGYSVSREKKESFPLTVTSAQKNPTAFYLCASSQSGAEKLFFGSGTQLSVL.